The T cell receptor beta chain described here comes from a study of glioma-infiltrating T cells after dendritic cell vaccination. Across the whole study: Between the early 2000s and the early 2010s, patients got autologous tumor lysate-pulsed dendritic cell vaccines.

The data were produced by immunoSEQ multiplex PCR, yet TCRdb's version contains in-frame clones alone and is incomplete. The sample yields 85,000 to 110,000 clones, roughly 79% seen once. Sequenced here: blood, sampled before dendritic cell vaccination. The receptor was derived from a human donor with glioblastoma.

This chain's CDR3 is CASSLPDIYNEQFF. The CDR3 coding sequence is TGCGCCAGCAGCCTGCCGGACATTTACAATGAGCAGTTCTTC. This rearrangement joins TRBV5-1 to TRBJ2-1; tentative D call: TRBD1 (5 bases). The germline V gene has CDR1 SGHRS and CDR2 YFSETQ. The V end lost 4 bases, the J end lost 4 bases, and 12 bases lay between the germline ends. The CDR3 consists of 14 residues.